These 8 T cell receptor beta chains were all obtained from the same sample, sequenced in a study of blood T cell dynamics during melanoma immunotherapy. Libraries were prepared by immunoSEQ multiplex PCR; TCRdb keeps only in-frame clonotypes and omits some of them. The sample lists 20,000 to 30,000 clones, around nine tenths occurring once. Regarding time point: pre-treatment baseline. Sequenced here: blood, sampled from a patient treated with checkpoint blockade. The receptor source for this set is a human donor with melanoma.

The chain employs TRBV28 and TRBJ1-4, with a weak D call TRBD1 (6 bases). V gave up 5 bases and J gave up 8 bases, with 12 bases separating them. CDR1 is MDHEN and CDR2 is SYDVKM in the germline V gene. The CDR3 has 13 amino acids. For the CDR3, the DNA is TGTGCCAGCAGTCCGGGACATCCGGAAAAACTGTTTTTT. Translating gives CASSPGHPEKLFF.

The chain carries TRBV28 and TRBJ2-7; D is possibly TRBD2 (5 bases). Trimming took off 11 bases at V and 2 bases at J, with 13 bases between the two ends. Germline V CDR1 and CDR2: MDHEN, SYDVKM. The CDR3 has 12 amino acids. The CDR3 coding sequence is TGTGCCGGCGGGTCGGGCGCCTACGAGCAGTACTTC. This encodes CAGGSGAYEQYF.

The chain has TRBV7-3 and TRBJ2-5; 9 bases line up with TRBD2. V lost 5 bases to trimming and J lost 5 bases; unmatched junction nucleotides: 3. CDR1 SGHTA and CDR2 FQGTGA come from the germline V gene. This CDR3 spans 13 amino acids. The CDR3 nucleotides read TGTGCCAGCAGCCGCGGGAGGGCGGAGACCCAGTACTTC. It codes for CASSRGRAETQYF.

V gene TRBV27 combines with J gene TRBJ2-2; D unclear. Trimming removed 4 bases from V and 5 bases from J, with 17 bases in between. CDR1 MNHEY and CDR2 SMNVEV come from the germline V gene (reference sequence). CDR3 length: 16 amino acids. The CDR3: CASSSPLSQRTGELFF. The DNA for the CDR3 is TGTGCCAGCAGTTCCCCCCTGTCTCAGAGAACCGGGGAGCTGTTTTTT.

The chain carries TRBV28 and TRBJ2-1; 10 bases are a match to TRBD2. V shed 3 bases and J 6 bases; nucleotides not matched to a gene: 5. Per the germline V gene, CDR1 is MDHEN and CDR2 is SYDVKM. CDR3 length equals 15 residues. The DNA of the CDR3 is TGTGCCAGCAGTTTTTTCCTAGCGGGGGCCAATGAGCAGTTCTTC. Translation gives CASSFFLAGANEQFF.

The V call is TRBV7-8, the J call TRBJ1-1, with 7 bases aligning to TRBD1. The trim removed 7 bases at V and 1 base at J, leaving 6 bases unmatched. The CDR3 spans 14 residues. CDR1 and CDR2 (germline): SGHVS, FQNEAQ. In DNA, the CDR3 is TGTGCCAGCAACAGGGGCAGAAGGAACACTGAAGCTTTCTTT. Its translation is CASNRGRRNTEAFF.

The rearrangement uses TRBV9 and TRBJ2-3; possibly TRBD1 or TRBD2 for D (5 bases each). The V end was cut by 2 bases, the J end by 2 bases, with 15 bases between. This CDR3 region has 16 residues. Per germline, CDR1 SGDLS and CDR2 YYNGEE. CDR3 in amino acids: CASSVRDGSITDTQYF. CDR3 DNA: TGTGCCAGCAGCGTCCGGGACGGCAGTATCACAGATACGCAGTATTTT.

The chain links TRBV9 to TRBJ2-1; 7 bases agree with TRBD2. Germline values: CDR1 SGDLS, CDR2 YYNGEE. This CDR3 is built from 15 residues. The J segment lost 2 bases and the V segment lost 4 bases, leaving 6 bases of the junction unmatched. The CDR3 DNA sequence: TGTGCCAGCAGCTATCAACTAGCGACCTACAATGAGCAGTTCTTC. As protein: CASSYQLATYNEQFF.